This is a list of T cell receptor beta chains from one sample in a study of blood T cells in healthy people across ages. Using its own MiXCR run on the 5' RACE reads, TCRdb lists one record per CDR3 protein. Among about a million distinct CDR3 sequences listed, about 48% were seen once. Material for sequencing was blood. Receptor source: a young man in good health. Each CDR3 is given with its conserved first and last residue. Each record gives: V gene, D gene, clone size, J gene, CDR3 DNA, CDR3 protein. The D gene is left open where the match is weak. Clone sizes are given selectively: once, few, many, or a class where the clone is expanded.

>TRBV5-1|.|few|TRBJ2-5
TGCGCCAGCAGAAGGGCAGAGAGAATCACTAGTGAGGAGACCCAGTACTTC
CASRRAERITSEETQYF
>TRBV7-8|TRBD1|.|TRBJ2-7
TGTGCCAGCAGCGCACAGGGGAGATCCTACGAGCAGTACTTC
CASSAQGRSYEQYF
>TRBV7-3|.|few|TRBJ1-2
TGTGCCAGCAGTCCCCAAGGGGGGAACTATGGCTACACCTTC
CASSPQGGNYGYTF
>TRBV29-1|TRBD1|.|TRBJ2-3
TGCAGCGTTGGGGACAGGACAACAGATACGCAGTATTTT
CSVGDRTTDTQYF
>TRBV28|.|many|TRBJ2-6
TGTGCCAGCAGTTTATCGGGCTCTGGGGCCAACGTCCTGACTTTC
CASSLSGSGANVLTF
>TRBV12-3/TRBV12-4|.|.|TRBJ1-1
TGTGCCAGCAGTGTTCAAGGGTCCCCCGGGGCTGAAGCTTTCTTT
CASSVQGSPGAEAFF
>TRBV25-1|.|.|TRBJ1-4
TGTGCCAGCAGTGAGGGACGGGCTAATGAAAAACTGTTTTTT
CASSEGRANEKLFF
>TRBV11-2|.|few|TRBJ2-4
TGTGCCAGCAGCTTCACTGTATCGGGCATCTCGGCGGAGCAGTACTTC
CASSFTVSGISAEQYF
>TRBV7-9|.|.|TRBJ2-3
TGTGCCAGCCTTAAACAGGACGAGTACACAGATACGCAGTATTTT
CASLKQDEYTDTQYF
>TRBV24-1|TRBD1|.|TRBJ1-1
TGTGCCACCAGTGACCCAGGGGGCAGGGTTTTGGTGGACACTGAAGCTTTCTTT
CATSDPGGRVLVDTEAFF
>TRBV6-2/TRBV6-3|.|once|TRBJ1-1
TGTGCCAGCAGTTCGGTCACAGTGAACACTGAAGCTTTCTTT
CASSSVTVNTEAFF
>TRBV4-1|TRBD2|.|TRBJ2-3
TGCGCCAGCAGCCAAGGGGACCCTAGCGGTAACACAGATACGCAGTATTTT
CASSQGDPSGNTDTQYF
>TRBV5-1|.|.|TRBJ2-5
TGCGCCAGCAGCACCGGACAGTACCAAGAGACCCAGTACTTC
CASSTGQYQETQYF
>TRBV30|TRBD1|.|TRBJ1-6
TGTGCCTGGAGACAGGGGCGATATAGGAATTCACCCCTCCACTTT
CAWRQGRYRNSPLHF
>TRBV12-3/TRBV12-4|.|few|TRBJ1-5
TGTGCCAGCAGTTTCGGTCAGGGGATTCAGCCCCAGCATTTT
CASSFGQGIQPQHF
>TRBV3-1|.|.|TRBJ2-1
TGTGCCAGCAGCCAGTCATCGCGGGGATACAATGAGCAGTTCTTC
CASSQSSRGYNEQFF
>TRBV11-2|TRBD1|few|TRBJ1-2
TGTGCCAGCAGCGGGATGGACAGGGTGGGCCTGGGCAGACACTATGGCTACACCTTC
CASSGMDRVGLGRHYGYTF
>TRBV21-1|.|few|TRBJ2-7
TGTGCCAGCAGCGGCAAGGACAGGGGATCCTACGAGCAGTACTTC
CASSGKDRGSYEQYF
>TRBV27|TRBD1|.|TRBJ2-7
TGTGCCAGCAGGTATACAGGGGATTACGAGCAGTACTTC
CASRYTGDYEQYF
>TRBV5-1|TRBD1|.|TRBJ1-1
TGCGCCAGCAGCGCGACAGGGGATAGGACTGAAGCTTTCTTT
CASSATGDRTEAFF
>TRBV20-1|.|.|TRBJ2-1
TGCAGTGCCCGAGGGGCGGGCCACAATGAGCAGTTCTTC
CSARGAGHNEQFF
>TRBV5-1|.|few|TRBJ2-3
TGCGCCAGCAGCTTGGCCCCGGTAGCGACAGATACGCAGTATTTT
CASSLAPVATDTQYF
>TRBV4-3|TRBD1|.|TRBJ1-2
TGCGCCAGCAGCCAAGTTACACAGGGGGCAGGTGGCTACACCTTC
CASSQVTQGAGGYTF
>TRBV6-5|.|.|TRBJ2-7
TGTGCCAGCACCGCAGGACCCTACGAGCAGTACTTC
CASTAGPYEQYF
>TRBV7-8|.|.|TRBJ2-1
TGTGCCAGCAGCTCCCGCCGACTAGTCGGTGAGCAGTTCTTC
CASSSRRLVGEQFF
>TRBV18|.|.|TRBJ2-3
TGTGCCAGCTCACCGTCGACCATCAGCACAGATACGCAGTATTTT
CASSPSTISTDTQYF
>TRBV3-1|TRBD2|few|TRBJ2-5
TGTGCCAGCAGGGAACTAGCGGGGGGGTTAAAGACCCAGTACTTC
CASRELAGGLKTQYF
>TRBV7-8|TRBD1|.|TRBJ2-5
TGTGCCAGCAGATACACCGGGACAGGGGGAGAGACCCAGTACTTC
CASRYTGTGGETQYF
>TRBV7-9|.|few|TRBJ2-1
TGTGCCAGCAGCTCCGTGACTACCGTACATGAGCAGTTCTTC
CASSSVTTVHEQFF
>TRBV7-3|.|.|TRBJ1-3
TGTGCCAGCAGACTTATTTGGCGGGGATCTGGAAACACCATATATTTT
CASRLIWRGSGNTIYF
>TRBV27|TRBD1|.|TRBJ1-4
TGTGCCACTGGGGACAGGGGGCCAATTGAAAAACTGTTTTTT
CATGDRGPIEKLFF
>TRBV27|.|.|TRBJ2-7
TGTGCCAGCAGTGTAGGGGACGGAGCCTACGAGCAGTACTTC
CASSVGDGAYEQYF
>TRBV7-9|TRBD1|.|TRBJ2-1
TGTGCCAGCGAGGGGGCGAATAATGAGCAGTTCTTC
CASEGANNEQFF
>TRBV6-5|TRBD2|.|TRBJ2-3
TGTGCCAGCAGTTTTTTGGCGGGGGGGCTCACAGATACGCAGTATTTT
CASSFLAGGLTDTQYF
>TRBV20-1|.|many|TRBJ2-1
TGCAGTGCTAGCGCGCTGAGCTCCTACAATGAGCAGTTCTTC
CSASALSSYNEQFF
>TRBV10-3|TRBD1|once|TRBJ2-5
TGTGCCATCGGTGATACGACAGGGGGCAGGGAGACCCAGTACTTC
CAIGDTTGGRETQYF
>TRBV3-1|.|.|TRBJ1-1
TGTGCCAGCAGCCCCCTTGGGGCGGAAAATGAAGCTTTCTTT
CASSPLGAENEAFF
>TRBV20-1|.|.|TRBJ2-1
TGCAGTGCGTCGAGGCAGGGCCGGCAGGAGCAGTTCTTC
CSASRQGRQEQFF
>TRBV28|.|.|TRBJ2-7
TGTGCCAGCCTTCAGAAGGGATACGAGCAGTACTTC
CASLQKGYEQYF
>TRBV29-1|.|.|TRBJ2-3
TGCAGCGTTGATCACTTGCTAGGCACAGATACGCAGTATTTT
CSVDHLLGTDTQYF
>TRBV29-1|.|many|TRBJ2-3
TGCAGCGTTGTTCCGCTCACCTCCACAGATACGCAGTATTTT
CSVVPLTSTDTQYF
>TRBV7-2|.|.|TRBJ1-2
TGTGCCAGCAGCTTTCCGGGGGTACTGGATGGCTACACCTTC
CASSFPGVLDGYTF
>TRBV28|.|.|TRBJ1-4
TGTGCCAGCAGCCCTGCCAGGGAAGCTAATGAAAAACTGTTTTTT
CASSPAREANEKLFF